In this sample, the clone carrying this T cell receptor beta chain turned up once. Its antigen is unknown. Trimming cost V 0 bases and J 4 bases; bases outside gene matches: 4. The CDR3 totals 15 residues. CDR1 SGDLS and CDR2 YYNGEE come from the germline V gene. This record comes from a study of cytomegalovirus exposure and HLA in healthy donors. General study results and limits: Sequencing likely generated an artifact that appeared as a cluster of highly shared sequence variants. Across donors, presence/absence analyses took sequencing depth to be roughly uniform. 164 TCR beta chains were listed as cytomegalovirus-associated.

PCR employed 60 Vbeta and 13 Jbeta primers. Assay: immunoSEQ multiplex PCR; the TCRdb copy retains only in-frame clones and omits some. The sample lists about 110,000 clones; around 79% were seen once. What was sequenced was PBMCs. The chain couples TRBV9 to TRBJ2-1, with 7 bases identical to TRBD2. The receptor's source is a woman in her twenties or thirties in good health and CMV-seronegative. The CDR3 DNA sequence: TGTGCCAGCAGCGTAGGTCTAGCGGATTACAATGAGCAGTTCTTC. Its translation is CASSVGLADYNEQFF.